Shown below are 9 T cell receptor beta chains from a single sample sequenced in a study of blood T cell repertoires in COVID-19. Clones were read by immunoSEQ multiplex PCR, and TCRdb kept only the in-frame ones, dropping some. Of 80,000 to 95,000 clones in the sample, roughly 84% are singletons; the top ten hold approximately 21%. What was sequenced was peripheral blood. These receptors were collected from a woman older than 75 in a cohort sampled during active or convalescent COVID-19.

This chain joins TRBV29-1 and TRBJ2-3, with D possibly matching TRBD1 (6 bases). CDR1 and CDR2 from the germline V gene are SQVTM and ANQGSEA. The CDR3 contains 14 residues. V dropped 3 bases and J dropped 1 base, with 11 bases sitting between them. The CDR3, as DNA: TGCAGCGTTGACAGGGGAGTTGGCACAGATACGCAGTATTTT. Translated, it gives CSVDRGVGTDTQYF.

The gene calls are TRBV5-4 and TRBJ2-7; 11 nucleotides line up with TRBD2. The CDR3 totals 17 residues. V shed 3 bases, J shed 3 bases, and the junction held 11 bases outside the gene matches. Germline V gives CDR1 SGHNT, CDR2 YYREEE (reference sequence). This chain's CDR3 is CASSSPLAGAKLYEQYV. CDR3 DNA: TGTGCCAGCAGCTCCCCACTAGCGGGGGCCAAACTCTACGAGCAGTACGTC.

The DNA for the CDR3 is TGTGCCAGCAGTGACAGGGGGCGAATGGTGAACACTGAAGCTTTCTTT. As protein: CASSDRGRMVNTEAFF. V and J are TRBV6-1 and TRBJ1-1; TRBD1 matches 8 bases. This CDR3 has 16 residues. The V gene end was trimmed by 3 bases and the J gene end by 0 bases; junction bases not matched to a gene: 6. CDR1 and CDR2 (germline): MNHNS, SASEGT.

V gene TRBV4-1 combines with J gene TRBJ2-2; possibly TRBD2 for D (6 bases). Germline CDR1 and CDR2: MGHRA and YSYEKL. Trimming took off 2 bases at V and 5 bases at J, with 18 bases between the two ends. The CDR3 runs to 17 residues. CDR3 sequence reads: CASSQSTDYTGTGELFF. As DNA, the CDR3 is TGCGCCAGCAGCCAATCCACGGACTATACGGGGACCGGGGAGCTGTTTTTT.

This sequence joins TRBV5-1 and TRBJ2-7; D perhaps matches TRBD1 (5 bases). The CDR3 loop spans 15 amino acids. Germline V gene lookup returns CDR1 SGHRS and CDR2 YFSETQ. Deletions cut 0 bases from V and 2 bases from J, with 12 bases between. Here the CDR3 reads CASSLEGSATYEQYF. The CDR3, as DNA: TGCGCCAGCAGCTTGGAGGGGTCCGCTACCTACGAGCAGTACTTC.

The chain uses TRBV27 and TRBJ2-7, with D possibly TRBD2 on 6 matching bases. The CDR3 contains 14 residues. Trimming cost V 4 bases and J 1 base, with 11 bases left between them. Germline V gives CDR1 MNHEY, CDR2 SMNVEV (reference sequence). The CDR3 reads CASSSRLGSYEQYF. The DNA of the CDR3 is TGTGCCAGCAGTTCCCGACTAGGTTCCTACGAGCAGTACTTC.

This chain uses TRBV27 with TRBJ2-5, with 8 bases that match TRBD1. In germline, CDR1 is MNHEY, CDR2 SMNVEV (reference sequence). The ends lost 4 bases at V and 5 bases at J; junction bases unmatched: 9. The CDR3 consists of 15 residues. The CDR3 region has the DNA TGTGCCAGCAGTTCAGGACAGGGAGGCGAGGAGACCCAGTACTTC. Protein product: CASSSGQGGEETQYF.

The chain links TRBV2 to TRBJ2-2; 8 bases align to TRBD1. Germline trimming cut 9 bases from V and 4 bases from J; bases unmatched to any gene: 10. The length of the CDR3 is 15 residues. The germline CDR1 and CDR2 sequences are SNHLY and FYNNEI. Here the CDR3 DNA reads TGTGCCAGTACCCTACAGGGGGGTTTCACCGGGGAGCTGTTTTTT. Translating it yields CASTLQGGFTGELFF.

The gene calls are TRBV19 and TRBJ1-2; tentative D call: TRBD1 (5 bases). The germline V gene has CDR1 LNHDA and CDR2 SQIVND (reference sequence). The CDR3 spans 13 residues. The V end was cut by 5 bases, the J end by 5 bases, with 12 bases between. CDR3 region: CASSVLRGYGYTF. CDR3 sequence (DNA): TGTGCCAGTAGTGTCCTTAGGGGTTATGGCTACACCTTC.